Listed here are 30 T cell receptor beta chains from one sample, sequenced in a study of OX40 agonist ivuxolimab in advanced cancers. The repertoire was sequenced with immunoSEQ multiplex PCR; TCRdb's copy has only in-frame clones and lacks some. The sample gives some 80,000 clones, 90% to 95% of which show up once; 4.8% is in the top ten. The input for sequencing was CD4+ or CD8+ T cells sorted from blood, taken in a trial of the OX40 agonist ivuxolimab. The receptors stem from an adult with an advanced solid tumor such as melanoma, head and neck, liver or kidney cancer.

Only a few counts were recorded for this clone. The chain links TRBV28 to TRBJ1-5; D unclear. Germline V CDR1 and CDR2: MDHEN, SYDVKM. V lost 6 bases to trimming and J lost 2 bases, with 17 bases between them. The CDR3 sequence is 16 residues long. The CDR3, as DNA: TGTGCCAGCAGCCTCGTAAGGGCGTCCGGCAATCAGCCCCAGCATTTT. Translated: CASSLVRASGNQPQHF.

The V gene is TRBV28, the J gene TRBJ2-5; 11 bases match TRBD1. The CDR3 has 16 residues. V was pared by 4 bases and J by 4 bases, with 8 bases of the junction left unmatched. Germline V gives CDR1 MDHEN, CDR2 SYDVKM. The CDR3 coding sequence is TGTGCCAGCAGTTGGAGGACAGGGGGCTTGGGAGAGACCCAGTACTTC. As protein: CASSWRTGGLGETQYF.

V usage is TRBV5-6 and J usage is TRBJ2-7; D is perhaps TRBD2 (5 bases). V lost 4 bases and J lost 2, with 10 bases in between. From germline, CDR1 is SGHDT and CDR2 YYEEEE. The CDR3 totals 13 residues. CDR3 protein: CASSPGLTYEQYF. Written as DNA, the CDR3 is TGTGCCAGCAGCCCTGGACTTACCTACGAGCAGTACTTC.

This sequence joins TRBV4-3 and TRBJ2-6; possible D gene TRBD1, 7 bases. CDR3 length: 18 residues. Germline V gene data show CDR1 as LGHNA and CDR2 as YSLEER. Trimming left V 1 base short and J 3 bases short, with 16 bases between. CDR3: CASSQVFQGGVGANVLTF. CDR3 bases: TGCGCCAGCAGCCAAGTCTTCCAGGGGGGAGTTGGGGCCAACGTCCTGACTTTC.

This sequence joins TRBV19 and TRBJ1-5; D is unresolved. The CDR3 runs 15 residues. Germline values: CDR1 LNHDA, CDR2 SQIVND (reference sequence). With 5 bases removed from V and 2 bases from J, the gap between germline ends came to 13 bases. This CDR3 reads CASSAGLWGNQPQHF. Here the CDR3 DNA reads TGTGCCAGTAGTGCCGGCCTGTGGGGCAATCAGCCCCAGCATTTT.

This clone was counted once. This rearrangement joins TRBV30 to TRBJ2-7; TRBD1 might be the D (6 bases). The germline CDR1 and CDR2 sequences are GTSNPN and SVGIG (reference sequence). Deletions cut 0 bases from V and 9 bases from J, with 15 bases between. This CDR3 comprises 13 residues. CDR3 amino acids: CAWSVQKGVRQYF. In DNA form, the CDR3 reads TGTGCCTGGAGTGTACAAAAGGGGGTACGGCAGTACTTC.

V is TRBV6-6 and J is TRBJ2-1; no definite D call. This CDR3 has 14 residues. The V end lost 7 bases, the J end lost 7 bases, and 17 bases lay between the germline ends. Germline V gives CDR1 MNHNY, CDR2 SVGAGI (reference sequence). The CDR3 here is CASKLGTQGNEQFF. The CDR3 DNA reads as TGTGCCAGCAAGCTGGGTACACAAGGGAATGAGCAGTTCTTC.

Only one count was recorded for this clone. The gene calls are TRBV6-6 and TRBJ2-5, with 9 bases identical to TRBD1. Germline CDR1 is MNHNY and CDR2 is SVGAGI (reference sequence). The V gene end was trimmed by 4 bases and the J gene end by 5 bases; junction bases not matched to a gene: 5. The CDR3 totals 14 residues. This chain's CDR3 is CASSSGTGLETQYF. CDR3 nucleotides: TGTGCCAGCAGTTCCGGGACAGGGCTGGAGACCCAGTACTTC.

The chain couples TRBV19 to TRBJ2-3; TRBD1 matches 9 bases. Per the germline V gene, CDR1 is LNHDA and CDR2 is SQIVND (reference sequence). The CDR3 is 14 residues long. J lost 5 bases, V lost 6 bases, and 6 bases had no gene match. The chain's CDR3 is CASSWDRVVDTQYF. The CDR3 DNA reads as TGTGCCAGTAGCTGGGACAGGGTCGTAGATACGCAGTATTTT.

V usage is TRBV20-1 and J usage is TRBJ2-7; D may match TRBD1 or TRBD2 (6 bases each). This CDR3 comprises 11 residues. Germline values: CDR1 DFQATT, CDR2 SNEGSKA (reference sequence). Trimming stripped 1 base from V and 6 bases from J, with 7 bases between. Here the CDR3 reads CSARGGAEQYF. The CDR3, as DNA: TGCAGTGCTAGAGGGGGGGCCGAGCAGTACTTC.

The chain combines TRBV27 with TRBJ1-4; D not certain. Trimming removed 7 bases at V and 5 bases at J, with 11 bases between. CDR3 size: 13 residues. Germline values: CDR1 MNHEY, CDR2 SMNVEV (reference sequence). The CDR3 reads CASTRRLNEKLFF. The DNA of the CDR3 is TGTGCCAGCACTCGACGTTTAAATGAAAAACTGTTTTTT. The full variable domain, completed using reference TRBV27 and TRBJ1-4, is EAQVTQNPRYLITVTGKKLTVTCSQNMNHEYMSWYRQDPGLGLRQIYYSMNVEVTDKGDVPEGYKVSRKEKRNFPLILESPSPNQTSLYFCASTRRLNEKLFFGSGTQLSVL.

The rearrangement joins TRBV7-8 to TRBJ2-3, with D possibly TRBD2 on 6 matching bases. V was pared by 6 bases and J by 4 bases, with 11 bases between. CDR3 length equals 13 residues. Germline CDR1 SGHVS, CDR2 FQNEAQ. This chain's CDR3 is CASRVGGADTQYF. DNA of the CDR3: TGTGCCAGCAGGGTAGGAGGGGCAGATACGCAGTATTTT.

The chain uses TRBV28 and TRBJ1-4; D not certain. CDR3 length: 14 amino acids. Germline V CDR1 and CDR2: MDHEN, SYDVKM. Between the trimmed V and J ends, which lost 6 bases and 8 bases, there was a span of 16 bases. CDR3 in DNA: TGTGCCAGCAGGACGGGAGGGATGGGAGAAAAACTGTTTTTT. It encodes CASRTGGMGEKLFF. Full variable domain (outside the CDR3, taken from reference TRBV28 and TRBJ1-4): DVKVTQSSRYLVKRTGEKVFLECVQDMDHENMFWYRQDPGLGLRLIYFSYDVKMKEKGDIPEGYSVSREKKERFSLILESASTNQTSMYLCASRTGGMGEKLFFGSGTQLSVL.

V usage is TRBV18 and J usage is TRBJ1-5; D might be TRBD1 (5 bases). The ends were cut back, 8 bases at V and 7 bases at J, with 18 bases in the middle. This CDR3 spans 14 amino acids. Germline V lookup: CDR1 KGHSH, CDR2 LQKENI. This CDR3 is CASTRDWATQPQHF. CDR3 in DNA: TGTGCCAGCACCCGGGACTGGGCGACCCAGCCCCAGCATTTT. Full variable domain (missing parts from reference TRBV18 and TRBJ1-5): NAGVMQNPRHLVRRRGQEARLRCSPMKGHSHVYWYRQLPEEGLKFMVYLQKENIIDESGMPKERFSAEFPKEGPSILRIQQVVRGDSAAYFCASTRDWATQPQHFGDGTRLSIL.

The rearrangement joins TRBV11-3 to TRBJ2-2, with TRBD2 matching 12 bases. This CDR3 has 15 residues. V lost 6 bases and J lost 6; bases outside the gene matches: 5. The V gene's germline CDR1 is SGHNT and CDR2 YENEEA. CDR3 in DNA: TGTGCCAGCAGAAGACTAGCGGGAGCGGCCGGGGAGCTGTTTTTT. Translating it yields CASRRLAGAAGELFF.

The rearrangement uses TRBV7-6 and TRBJ2-2; D is undetermined. The CDR3 has 15 residues. V lost 0 bases to trimming and J lost 3 bases, with 8 bases between them. In germline, CDR1 is SGHVS, CDR2 FNYEAQ. DNA of the CDR3: TGTGCCAGCAGCTTAGCGAGTGGGGACACCGGGGAGCTGTTTTTT. Translation: CASSLASGDTGELFF.

The chain links TRBV11-2 to TRBJ2-3; maybe TRBD2 (6 bases). CDR1 and CDR2 from the germline V gene are SGHAT and FQNNGV. V lost 2 bases, J lost 1 base, and 10 bases lay in between. CDR3 length: 15 amino acids. The CDR3 DNA is TGTGCCAGCAGCTTATATTCGGGAGGCACAGATACGCAGTATTTT. Translating it yields CASSLYSGGTDTQYF.

The chain recombines TRBV5-8 with TRBJ2-3; a possible D gene is TRBD2 (6 bases). This CDR3 comprises 16 residues. The germline V gene encodes CDR1 SGHTS and CDR2 YDEGEE. The ends were cut back, 4 bases at V and 4 bases at J, with 19 bases in the middle. The CDR3 sequence is CASSLQGGSAADTQYF. The CDR3 coding sequence is TGTGCCAGCAGCCTCCAGGGAGGTAGTGCCGCAGATACGCAGTATTTT.

The V gene is TRBV19, the J gene TRBJ2-1, with TRBD2 identical over 14 bases. CDR1 is LNHDA and CDR2 is SQIVND in the germline V gene (reference sequence). Trimming cost V 7 bases and J 6 bases; bases outside gene matches: 11. The CDR3 is 17 amino acids. DNA of the CDR3: TGTGCCAGTATCAGCGGGGGACTAGCGGGAGACTTCAATGAGCAGTTCTTC. Encoded protein: CASISGGLAGDFNEQFF.

The chain combines TRBV7-2 with TRBJ1-2; tentative D call: TRBD1 (5 bases). The CDR3 sequence is 14 residues long. V lost 3 bases and J lost 5, with 13 bases in between. Germline V CDR1 and CDR2: SGHTA, FQGNSA. This CDR3 is CASSFVTRGYGYTF. The CDR3 DNA follows: TGTGCCAGCAGCTTTGTGACAAGGGGATATGGCTACACCTTC.

The chain uses TRBV11-2 and TRBJ2-1, with TRBD2 matching 10 bases. Germline V gives CDR1 SGHAT, CDR2 FQNNGV. Losses at the gene ends were 1 base for V and 9 bases for J; bases not matched to a gene: 6. The CDR3 runs 15 residues. The CDR3 reads CASSLVLAGTGEQFF. The CDR3 bases are TGTGCCAGCAGCTTAGTACTAGCGGGAACGGGTGAGCAGTTCTTC. Full variable domain (rest looked up from reference TRBV11-2 and TRBJ2-1): EAGVAQSPRYKIIEKRQSVAFWCNPISGHATLYWYQQILGQGPKLLIQFQNNGVVDDSQLPKDRFSAERLKGVDSTLKIQPAKLEDSAVYLCASSLVLAGTGEQFFGPGTRLTVL.

The table lists this clone with a count of one. The chain uses TRBV7-9 and TRBJ2-3; D might be TRBD2 (7 bases). Trimming pared 2 bases from V and 6 bases from J, leaving 15 bases between. CDR1 is SEHNR and CDR2 is FQNEAQ in the germline V gene (reference sequence). The CDR3 has 15 residues. CDR3 nucleotide sequence: TGTGCCAGCAGCTTAATGGGGGGGGCGCCGGATACGCAGTATTTT. Amino acids: CASSLMGGAPDTQYF.

The J gene is TRBJ1-3, the V gene TRBV20-1; the D is unclear. The CDR3 contains 11 residues. Germline V lookup: CDR1 DFQATT, CDR2 SNEGSKA (reference sequence). V lost 6 bases to trimming and J lost 0 bases, with 3 bases between them. Written as DNA, the CDR3 is TGCAGTGCCCTCTCTGGAAACACCATATATTTT. As protein: CSALSGNTIYF.

The chain joins TRBV9 to TRBJ2-7; maybe TRBD1 (5 bases). The CDR3 loop spans 14 amino acids. From germline, CDR1 is SGDLS and CDR2 YYNGEE. The V and J ends lost 0 bases and 0 bases respectively, with 7 bases between them. The CDR3 is CASSVGTRSYEQYF. CDR3 DNA sequence: TGTGCCAGCAGCGTAGGGACACGCTCCTACGAGCAGTACTTC.

This rearrangement joins TRBV9 to TRBJ2-1; TRBD2 matches at 12 bases. V was clipped by 4 bases and J by 6 bases; unmatched bases: 5. Germline V gene data show CDR1 as SGDLS and CDR2 as YYNGEE. The CDR3 extends over 15 amino acids. The CDR3 here is CASSLTSGSVNEQFF. The CDR3 DNA sequence: TGTGCCAGCAGCTTGACTAGCGGGAGTGTCAATGAGCAGTTCTTC.

In this sample, this clone turned up once. This rearrangement joins TRBV18 to TRBJ2-1; 7 bases map to TRBD1. Trimming removed 3 bases from V and 8 bases from J; junction bases left unmatched: 7. CDR1 is KGHSH and CDR2 is LQKENI in the germline V gene. The length of the CDR3 is 14 residues. CDR3 region: CASSPGLGTDEQFF. The DNA of the CDR3 is TGTGCCAGCTCACCTGGACTGGGGACAGATGAGCAGTTCTTC.

This chain joins TRBV4-1 and TRBJ1-1; D perhaps matches TRBD1 (6 bases). The ends were cut back, 5 bases at V and 5 bases at J, with 18 bases in the middle. CDR1 MGHRA and CDR2 YSYEKL come from the germline V gene. The CDR3 consists of 15 residues. CDR3 sequence: CASSFPGLQGTEAFF. CDR3 bases: TGCGCCAGCAGCTTTCCGGGACTCCAGGGGACTGAAGCTTTCTTT.

The gene calls are TRBV5-1 and TRBJ2-2, with unresolved D. The V end was cut by 4 bases, the J end by 4 bases, with 5 bases between. Germline V gene sequence: CDR1 SGHRS, CDR2 YFSETQ. The CDR3 runs to 12 residues. The CDR3 loop reads CASSQFTGELFF. CDR3 in DNA: TGCGCCAGCAGCCAGTTCACCGGGGAGCTGTTTTTT.

V usage is TRBV27 and J usage is TRBJ2-2; the D gene is possibly TRBD1 (5 bases). Germline V gene data show CDR1 as MNHEY and CDR2 as SMNVEV (reference sequence). The CDR3 has 14 amino acids. V shed 7 bases and J shed 0 bases, with 9 bases lying between them. The CDR3 DNA sequence: TGTGCCAGCACCTTAGGGGCGAACACCGGGGAGCTGTTTTTT. This translates into CASTLGANTGELFF.

The chain links TRBV27 to TRBJ2-3; D might be TRBD1 (5 bases). The germline V gene has CDR1 MNHEY and CDR2 SMNVEV (reference sequence). V lost 3 bases and J lost 7, with 20 bases in between. This CDR3 has 16 residues. For the CDR3, the DNA is TGTGCCAGCAGTTTTCCAGGGTCGTTGGGGATGAATACGCAGTATTTT. This encodes CASSFPGSLGMNTQYF.